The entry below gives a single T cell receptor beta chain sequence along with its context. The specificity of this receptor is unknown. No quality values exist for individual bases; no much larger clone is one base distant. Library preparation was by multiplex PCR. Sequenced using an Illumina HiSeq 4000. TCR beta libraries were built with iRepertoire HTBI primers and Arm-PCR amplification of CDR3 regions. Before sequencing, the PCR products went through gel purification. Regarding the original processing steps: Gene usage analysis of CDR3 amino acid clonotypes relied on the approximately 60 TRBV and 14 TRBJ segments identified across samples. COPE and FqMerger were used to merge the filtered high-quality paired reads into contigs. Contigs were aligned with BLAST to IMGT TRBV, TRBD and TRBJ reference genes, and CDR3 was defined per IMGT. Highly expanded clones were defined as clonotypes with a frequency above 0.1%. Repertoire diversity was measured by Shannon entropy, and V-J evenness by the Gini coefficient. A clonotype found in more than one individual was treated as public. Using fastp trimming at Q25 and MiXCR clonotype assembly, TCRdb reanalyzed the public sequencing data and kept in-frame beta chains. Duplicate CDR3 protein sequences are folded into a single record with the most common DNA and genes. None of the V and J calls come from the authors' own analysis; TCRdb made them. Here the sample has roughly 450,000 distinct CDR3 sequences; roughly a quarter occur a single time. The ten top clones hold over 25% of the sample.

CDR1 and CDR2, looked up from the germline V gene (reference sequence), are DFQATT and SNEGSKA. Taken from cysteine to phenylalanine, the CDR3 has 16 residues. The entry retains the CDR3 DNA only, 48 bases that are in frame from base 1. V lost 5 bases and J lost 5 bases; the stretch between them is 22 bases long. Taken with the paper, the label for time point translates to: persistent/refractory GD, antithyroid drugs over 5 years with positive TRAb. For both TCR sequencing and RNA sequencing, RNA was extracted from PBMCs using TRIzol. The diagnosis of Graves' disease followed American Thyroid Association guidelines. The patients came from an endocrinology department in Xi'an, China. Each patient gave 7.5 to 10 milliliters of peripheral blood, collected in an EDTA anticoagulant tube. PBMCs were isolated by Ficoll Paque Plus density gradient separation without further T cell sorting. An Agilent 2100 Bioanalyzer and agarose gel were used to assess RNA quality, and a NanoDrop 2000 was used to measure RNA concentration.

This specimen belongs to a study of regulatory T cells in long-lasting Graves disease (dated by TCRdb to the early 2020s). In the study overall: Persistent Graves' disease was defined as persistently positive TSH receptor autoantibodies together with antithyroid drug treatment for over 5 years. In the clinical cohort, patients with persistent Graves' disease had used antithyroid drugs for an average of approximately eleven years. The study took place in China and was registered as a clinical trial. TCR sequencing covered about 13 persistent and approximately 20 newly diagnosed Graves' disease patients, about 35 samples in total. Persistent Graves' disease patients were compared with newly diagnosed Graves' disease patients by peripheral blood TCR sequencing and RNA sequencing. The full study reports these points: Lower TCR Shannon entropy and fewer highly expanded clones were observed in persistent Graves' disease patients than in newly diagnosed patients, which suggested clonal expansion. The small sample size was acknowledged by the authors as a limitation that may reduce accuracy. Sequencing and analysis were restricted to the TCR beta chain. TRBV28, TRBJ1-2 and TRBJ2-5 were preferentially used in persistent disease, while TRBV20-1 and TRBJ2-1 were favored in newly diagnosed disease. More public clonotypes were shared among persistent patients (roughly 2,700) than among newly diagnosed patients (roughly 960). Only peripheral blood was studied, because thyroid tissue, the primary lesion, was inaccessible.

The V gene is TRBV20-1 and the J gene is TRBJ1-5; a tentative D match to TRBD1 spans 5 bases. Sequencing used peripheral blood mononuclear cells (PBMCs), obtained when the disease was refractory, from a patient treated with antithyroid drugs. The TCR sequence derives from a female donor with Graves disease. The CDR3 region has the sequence CSAARVPQTADQPQHF. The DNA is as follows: TGCAGTGCTGCTAGAGTTCCCCAGACAGCAGATCAGCCCCAGCATTTT.